Sequencing of this T cell receptor beta chain was carried out in a study of human T cells and chemical hapten exposure. Whole-study context: Small differences in pooled library volume mainly drove the variation in TCR yields per sample. Study conclusions and caveats: No shift was seen in TCRs above 1 in 1000 frequency with DPC sensitization.

The library put unique molecular identifiers onto individual cDNA molecules. TCRdb fed the RACE reads into MiXCR, producing one record per CDR3 protein. Found here are 85,000 to 100,000 distinct CDR3 sequences, more than 9.5% of them singletons; the top ten hold under 2.5%. The V end lost 0 bases, the J end lost 4 bases, and 10 bases lay between the germline ends. This CDR3 comprises 15 residues. Germline V gene sequence: CDR1 SGHRS, CDR2 YFSETQ. This clonotype has more than one count but fewer than ten. Its antigen is currently unknown. Sample time point: patch test 2, 6 weeks after DPC sensitization. Noted treatment: therapeutic diphenylcyclopropenone sensitization with weekly scalp DPC. Staff drew blood before applying each patch test.

The TCR originated in a man in his forties with alopecia areata. Some clones in this sample may be carry-over from other donors' samples. The V and J genes are TRBV5-1 and TRBJ2-2, with D possibly being TRBD2 (5 bases). The sample in question was whole blood, obtained in connection with sensitization to the hapten diphenylcyclopropenone (DPC). For the CDR3, the DNA is TGCGCCAGCAGCTTGGAGACTATAGGCACCGGGGAGCTGTTTTTT. This sequence encodes CASSLETIGTGELFF.